A selection of T cell receptor beta chains follows, all from one sample in a study of cytotoxic CD8 clonotypes in ibrutinib-treated CLL. Data came from immunoSEQ multiplex PCR; TCRdb stores just in-frame clones and leaves some out. The sample has 200,000 to 250,000 clones, around 70% seen once. This material consisted of PBMCs, taken after 24 months of ibrutinib treatment. These receptors all come from a human donor with chronic lymphocytic leukemia. Each CDR3 is given with its conserved first and last residue. D genes are given only for firm matches. A clone size is listed for some rows: how often the clone was seen (once, few, many), or a class if it is expanded.

clone_size	v_call	j_call	d_call	cdr3_aa	cdr3_nt
few	TRBV19	TRBJ2-7	.	CASSITPNYEQYF	TGTGCCAGTAGTATAACACCGAACTACGAGCAGTACTTC
.	TRBV9	TRBJ2-6	.	CASSPRSGANVLTF	TGTGCCAGCAGCCCCCGCTCTGGGGCCAACGTCCTGACTTTC
.	TRBV11-2	TRBJ2-2	.	CASSLDLNTGELFF	TGTGCCAGCAGCTTAGATCTGAACACCGGGGAGCTGTTTTTT
.	TRBV23-1	TRBJ2-2	.	CASSQGNSNPNTGELFF	TGCGCCAGCAGTCAAGGGAACTCCAACCCGAACACCGGGGAGCTGTTTTTT
.	TRBV5-1	TRBJ2-1	TRBD2	CASSLGLLASYNEQFF	TGCGCCAGCAGCTTGGGGTTACTAGCGTCATACAATGAGCAGTTCTTC
.	TRBV6-5	TRBJ1-5	.	CASSLGVRSNQPQHF	TGTGCCAGCAGTCTCGGGGTACGGAGCAATCAGCCCCAGCATTTT
.	TRBV4-2	TRBJ2-1	TRBD2	CASSQVGAGEEDNEQFF	TGTGCCAGCAGCCAAGTGGGAGCGGGGGAAGAAGACAATGAGCAGTTCTTC
few	TRBV25-1	TRBJ2-7	.	CASSVTAYEQYF	TGTGCCAGCAGTGTCACCGCCTACGAGCAGTACTTC
.	TRBV21-1	TRBJ2-7	.	CASRIPGPSSYEQYF	TGTGCCAGCAGAATACCGGGACCCAGCTCCTACGAGCAGTACTTC
.	TRBV5-1	TRBJ1-2	.	CASSLMGGAGGYTF	TGCGCCAGCAGCTTAATGGGGGGCGCAGGTGGCTACACCTTC
.	TRBV5-6	TRBJ2-1	TRBD2	CASSLIASSGTYNEQFF	TGTGCCAGCAGCTTAATCGCTAGTAGCGGGACCTACAATGAGCAGTTCTTC
.	TRBV7-2	TRBJ2-3	TRBD2	CATQRSAGGPDTQYF	TGTGCCACCCAGAGGTCAGCGGGAGGGCCAGATACGCAGTATTTT
.	TRBV10-3	TRBJ2-7	TRBD1	CAIKPGQGRGEQYF	TGTGCCATCAAACCGGGACAGGGCCGAGGGGAGCAGTACTTC
.	TRBV27	TRBJ2-2	TRBD2	CASRIHSGRNTGELFF	TGTGCCAGCAGAATCCATAGCGGGCGAAACACCGGGGAGCTGTTTTTT
.	TRBV7-9	TRBJ2-7	.	CASSLFGEIEQYF	TGTGCCAGCAGCTTATTTGGAGAGATCGAGCAGTACTTC
.	TRBV9	TRBJ2-5	.	CASSFRGSPQETQYF	TGTGCCAGCAGCTTCAGGGGAAGTCCCCAAGAGACCCAGTACTTC
.	TRBV7-8	TRBJ2-2	.	CASSQTTGELFF	TGTGCCAGCAGCCAAACCACCGGGGAGCTGTTTTTT
.	TRBV30	TRBJ2-6	.	CAWIGPEARSGANVLTF	TGTGCCTGGATAGGGCCAGAGGCCCGCTCTGGGGCCAACGTCCTGACTTTC
.	TRBV28	TRBJ2-7	TRBD1	CASSLPGQGSSYEQYF	TGTGCCAGCAGTTTACCCGGACAGGGTAGCTCCTACGAGCAGTACTTC
once	TRBV10-3	TRBJ2-2	.	CAISESRGTGELFF	TGTGCCATCAGTGAGTCGCGTGGGACCGGGGAGCTGTTTTTT
.	TRBV7-9	TRBJ2-7	.	CASSSRTRYEQYF	TGTGCCAGCAGCTCCAGGACAAGATACGAGCAGTACTTC
.	TRBV14	TRBJ2-7	.	CASSQVGRINEQYF	TGTGCCAGCAGCCAAGTCGGGAGAATAAACGAGCAGTACTTC
.	TRBV7-8	TRBJ2-1	.	CASSLGTDDNEQFF	TGTGCCAGCAGCTTAGGGACGGATGACAATGAGCAGTTCTTC
.	TRBV9	TRBJ1-1	.	CASSVGLENTEAFF	TGTGCCAGCAGCGTAGGGCTGGAGAACACTGAAGCTTTCTTT
.	TRBV15	TRBJ1-2	.	CATSSANGRLAF	TGTGCCACCAGCAGCGCTAACGGCCGATTGGCCTTC
once	TRBV30	TRBJ2-5	.	CAWSVHRAAGETQYF	TGTGCCTGGAGTGTACATAGGGCCGCGGGAGAGACCCAGTACTTC
.	TRBV6-6	TRBJ2-7	.	CASSLSRGTPDGQYF	TGTGCCAGCAGTCTCTCCAGGGGAACCCCCGACGGGCAGTACTTC
.	TRBV5-1	TRBJ1-2	.	CASSLGINYGYTF	TGCGCCAGCAGCTTGGGGATTAACTATGGCTACACCTTC
few	TRBV19	TRBJ2-1	.	CAGGNEQFF	TGTGCCGGCGGGAATGAGCAGTTCTTC
few	TRBV6-5	TRBJ1-2	.	CASSLGQNYGYTF	TGTGCCAGCAGCCTTGGACAGAACTATGGCTACACCTTC
.	TRBV28	TRBJ2-1	.	CASNLLAVVDYNEQFF	TGTGCCAGCAACTTACTAGCTGTCGTAGACTACAATGAGCAGTTCTTC
.	TRBV7-9	TRBJ2-2	.	CASLLDGAGELFF	TGTGCCAGCCTCTTGGATGGGGCCGGGGAGCTGTTTTTT
.	TRBV27	TRBJ2-3	.	CASAKTDTQYF	TGTGCCAGCGCAAAAACAGATACGCAGTATTTT
.	TRBV25-1	TRBJ2-2	TRBD2	CASTSSGRTGELFF	TGTGCCAGCACCTCTAGCGGACGCACCGGGGAGCTGTTTTTT
.	TRBV28	TRBJ2-7	.	CASNAGTKAYEQYF	TGTGCCAGCAATGCCGGGACGAAGGCCTACGAGCAGTACTTC
.	TRBV28	TRBJ1-5	TRBD1	CASSYRRRGSNQPQHF	TGTGCCAGCAGTTACCGTCGCAGGGGGAGCAATCAGCCCCAGCATTTT
.	TRBV9	TRBJ2-3	.	CASSVGGYTDTQYF	TGTGCCAGCAGCGTAGGAGGCTACACAGATACGCAGTATTTT
.	TRBV19	TRBJ1-5	TRBD1	CASNLDRGYSNQPQHF	TGTGCCAGTAATTTAGACAGGGGTTATAGCAATCAGCCCCAGCATTTT
few	TRBV28	TRBJ1-5	.	CASSRDQPQHF	TGTGCCAGCAGTAGAGATCAGCCCCAGCATTTT
.	TRBV6-4	TRBJ2-5	TRBD2	CASSVEAGAPETQYF	TGTGCCAGCAGTGTCGAAGCGGGAGCCCCAGAGACCCAGTACTTC
.	TRBV9	TRBJ2-7	TRBD1	CASSSRDSPYEQYF	TGTGCCAGCAGCTCCCGGGACAGCCCCTACGAGCAGTACTTC
.	TRBV25-1	TRBJ2-7	.	CASSEAGAYSYEQYF	TGTGCCAGCAGTGAGGCAGGGGCTTACTCCTACGAGCAGTACTTC
once	TRBV18	TRBJ2-1	TRBD2	CASSQKIAGGSNEQFF	TGTGCCAGCTCACAGAAAATAGCGGGAGGGAGCAATGAGCAGTTCTTC
.	TRBV28	TRBJ1-1	TRBD1	CASSFSGQGATEAFF	TGTGCCAGCAGTTTCTCCGGACAGGGGGCTACTGAAGCTTTCTTT
.	TRBV29-1	TRBJ2-5	.	CSVEGGTWVQETQYF	TGCAGCGTTGAGGGGGGGACATGGGTCCAAGAGACCCAGTACTTC
.	TRBV6-5	TRBJ1-2	.	CASSYAGNYGYTF	TGTGCCAGCAGTTACGCAGGGAACTATGGCTACACCTTC
.	TRBV9	TRBJ1-1	.	CASSVEPSGVRSEAFF	TGTGCCAGCAGCGTAGAACCCTCAGGGGTCCGGTCTGAAGCTTTCTTT
.	TRBV7-9	TRBJ2-3	.	CASSTDGDPNTDTQYF	TGTGCCAGCAGCACCGACGGGGATCCGAACACAGATACGCAGTATTTT
few	TRBV4-1	TRBJ1-5	TRBD1	CASSQDGQGLGYSNQPQHF	TGCGCCAGCAGCCAAGATGGACAGGGATTGGGGTATAGCAATCAGCCCCAGCATTTT
.	TRBV9	TRBJ1-2	.	CASSATGAETNYGYTF	TGTGCCAGCAGCGCCACCGGTGCCGAAACTAACTATGGCTACACCTTC
.	TRBV21-1	TRBJ1-1	.	CASSTALTEAFF	TGTGCCAGCAGCACGGCGTTGACTGAAGCTTTCTTT
once	TRBV27	TRBJ2-1	TRBD2	CASSVSGRAHNEQFF	TGTGCCAGCAGCGTTAGCGGGAGAGCGCACAATGAGCAGTTCTTC
.	TRBV5-1	TRBJ2-2	.	CASSLRSYPGSLDTGELFF	TGCGCCAGCAGCCTAAGAAGTTATCCAGGGTCTTTGGACACCGGGGAGCTGTTTTTT
few	TRBV11-1	TRBJ2-7	.	CASSSIGVDEQYF	TGTGCCAGCAGCTCTATTGGGGTGGACGAGCAGTACTTC
few	TRBV19	TRBJ1-3	.	CASSILAGPPGGNTIYF	TGTGCCAGTAGTATTCTCGCCGGGCCACCGGGTGGAAACACCATATATTTT
.	TRBV11-2	TRBJ2-7	.	CASSLDWTEYEQYF	TGTGCCAGCAGCTTAGATTGGACCGAGTACGAGCAGTACTTC